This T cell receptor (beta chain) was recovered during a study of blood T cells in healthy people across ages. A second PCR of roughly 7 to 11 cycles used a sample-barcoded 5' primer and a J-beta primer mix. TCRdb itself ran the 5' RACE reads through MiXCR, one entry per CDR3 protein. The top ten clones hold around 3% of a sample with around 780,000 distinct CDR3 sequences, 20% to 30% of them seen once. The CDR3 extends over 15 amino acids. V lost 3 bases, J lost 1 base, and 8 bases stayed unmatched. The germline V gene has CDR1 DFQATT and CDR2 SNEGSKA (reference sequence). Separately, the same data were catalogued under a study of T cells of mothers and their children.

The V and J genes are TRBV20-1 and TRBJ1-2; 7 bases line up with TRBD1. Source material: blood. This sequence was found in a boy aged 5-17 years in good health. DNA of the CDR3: TGCAGTGCTAGGGATGGACAGGTCTTTAACTATGGCTACACCTTC. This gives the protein CSARDGQVFNYGYTF.